This is a list of T cell receptor beta chains from one sample in a study of T cell repertoires in cytomegalovirus infection. TCRdb independently ran MiXCR on the reads; one entry per CDR3 protein. The sample has 200,000 to 300,000 distinct CDR3 sequences; roughly 10% are singletons. The sequenced sample was PBMCs. These TCRs come from a human donor in good health (CMV status not recorded). Some clones in this sample may be carry-over from other donors' samples. Each CDR3 is given with its conserved first and last residue. Each record gives: J gene, V gene, D gene, clone size, CDR3 protein, CDR3 DNA. D genes are given only for firm matches. Rows may omit the clone size; those that give it use once, few, many or a size class.

>TRBJ2-6|TRBV5-6|NA|many
CASSYGGSGANVLTF
TGTGCCAGCAGCTACGGGGGCTCTGGGGCCAACGTCCTGACTTTC
>TRBJ2-7|TRBV7-2|NA|many
CASSLAGTWRDEQYF
TGTGCCAGCAGCTTAGCCGGGACTTGGAGGGACGAGCAGTACTTC
>TRBJ1-4|TRBV28|NA|NA
CASSQTGRSEKLFF
TGTGCCAGCAGCCAAACAGGGAGGAGTGAAAAACTGTTTTTT
>TRBJ2-1|TRBV7-2|NA|many
CASSRPGQFYNEQFF
TGTGCCAGCAGCCGCCCGGGACAATTTTACAATGAGCAGTTCTTC
>TRBJ1-6|TRBV12-3/TRBV12-4|NA|few
CASSGTYSPLHF
TGTGCCAGCAGCGGGACATATTCACCCCTCCACTTT
>TRBJ1-5|TRBV28|TRBD1|many
CASSPTLDRGRNQPQHF
TGTGCCAGCAGTCCCACCCTAGACAGGGGGCGCAATCAGCCCCAGCATTTT
>TRBJ2-1|TRBV6-1|NA|many
CASRGSGTRSYNEQFF
TGTGCCAGCAGAGGGTCTGGGACTCGATCCTACAATGAGCAGTTCTTC
>TRBJ2-2|TRBV29-1|NA|few
CSVTRGDGELFF
TGCAGCGTTACGAGGGGGGACGGGGAGCTGTTTTTT
>TRBJ2-7|TRBV6-2/TRBV6-3|NA|many
CASSNPGGGIGSHEQYF
TGTGCCAGCAGCAACCCAGGGGGAGGAATCGGAAGCCACGAGCAGTACTTC
>TRBJ2-1|TRBV7-2|NA|many
CASSFSGTNFYNEQFF
TGTGCCAGCAGCTTCTCCGGGACCAACTTTTACAATGAGCAGTTCTTC
>TRBJ1-6|TRBV7-6|TRBD1|many
CASSLFSGQGGNSPLHF
TGTGCCAGCAGCTTATTCTCGGGACAGGGGGGGAATTCACCCCTCCACTTT
>TRBJ1-4|TRBV4-1|TRBD1|many
CASSQDAGQGTTNEKLFF
TGCGCCAGCAGCCAAGACGCGGGACAGGGAACAACTAATGAAAAACTGTTTTTT
>TRBJ1-5|TRBV10-3|TRBD1|few
CATTGQGEKPQHF
TGTGCCACCACTGGACAGGGTGAGAAGCCCCAGCATTTT
>TRBJ1-1|TRBV27|NA|few
CASSLQGVGNTEAFF
TGTGCCAGCAGTTTACAAGGGGTGGGGAACACTGAAGCTTTCTTT
>TRBJ1-5|TRBV7-2|NA|many
CASSQARTGPQHF
TGTGCCAGCAGCCAGGCCCGGACTGGGCCCCAGCATTTT
>TRBJ1-1|TRBV7-8|NA|many
CASSHGGGNTEAFF
TGTGCCAGCAGCCATGGGGGGGGGAACACTGAAGCTTTCTTT
>TRBJ2-1|TRBV30|NA|NA
CAWSLDSSSYNEQFF
TGTGCCTGGTCACTAGACTCTTCCTCCTACAATGAGCAGTTCTTC
>TRBJ1-5|TRBV20-1|NA|NA
CSASQGTFNQPQHF
TGCAGTGCTAGCCAGGGGACCTTTAATCAGCCCCAGCATTTT
>TRBJ1-1|TRBV7-2|NA|NA
CASSFPQLEAFF
TGTGCCAGCAGCTTTCCGCAGCTTGAAGCTTTCTTT
>TRBJ1-1|TRBV7-8|NA|many
CASSTQNLNTEAFF
TGTGCCAGCAGCACACAGAATCTTAACACTGAAGCTTTCTTT
>TRBJ2-2|TRBV7-9|NA|many
CASAAGPANTGELFF
TGTGCCAGCGCCGCGGGGCCGGCGAACACCGGGGAGCTGTTTTTT
>TRBJ2-5|TRBV7-9|NA|NA
CASSFSGTTQETQYF
TGTGCCAGCAGCTTCTCCGGGACGACTCAAGAGACCCAGTACTTC
>TRBJ1-4|TRBV11-3|NA|NA
CASSLEAGHHRHEKLFF
TGTGCCAGCAGCTTAGAGGCAGGGCATCACAGGCATGAAAAACTGTTTTTT
>TRBJ2-5|TRBV12-3/TRBV12-4|TRBD1|NA
CASRRSGTGPETQYF
TGTGCCAGCAGACGTTCCGGGACAGGGCCGGAGACCCAGTACTTC
>TRBJ1-1|TRBV12-3/TRBV12-4|NA|many
CASRTDRPSSEAFF
TGTGCCAGCAGAACAGACAGGCCGAGTTCTGAAGCTTTCTTT
>TRBJ1-2|TRBV14|NA|NA
CASSQGPGYTF
TGTGCCAGCAGCCAAGGTCCTGGCTACACCTTC
>TRBJ2-1|TRBV7-2|NA|many
CASSATGLGEQFF
TGTGCCAGCAGCGCAACAGGTTTGGGTGAGCAGTTCTTC
>TRBJ1-6|TRBV7-9|NA|many
CASSLAGSNSPLHF
TGTGCCAGCAGCTTAGCAGGGTCTAATTCACCCCTCCACTTT
>TRBJ2-7|TRBV28|NA|NA
CASRSPKPVYEQYF
TGTGCCAGCAGATCCCCCAAGCCAGTCTACGAGCAGTACTTC
>TRBJ1-1|TRBV28|NA|few
CASSLPRTGTEAFF
TGTGCCAGCAGTTTACCGAGAACGGGCACTGAAGCTTTCTTT
>TRBJ1-6|TRBV20-1|NA|many
CSARYQGSSLYNSPLHF
TGCAGTGCTAGGTACCAGGGATCTTCCCTTTATAATTCACCCCTCCACTTT
>TRBJ2-7|TRBV6-2/TRBV6-3|NA|few
CASSSGRYPYEQYF
TGTGCCAGCAGTTCGGGCCGCTACCCCTACGAGCAGTACTTC
>TRBJ1-2|TRBV28|NA|NA
CASSERAGREGYTF
TGTGCCAGCTCGGAAAGGGCAGGGCGAGAAGGCTACACCTTC
>TRBJ2-7|TRBV27|TRBD1|NA
CASSEPGQGFFEQYF
TGTGCCAGCAGCGAACCGGGACAGGGTTTTTTCGAGCAGTACTTC
>TRBJ1-6|TRBV12-3/TRBV12-4|NA|many
CASSPQGLSPLHF
TGTGCCAGCAGTCCACAGGGTTTGTCACCCCTCCACTTT
>TRBJ2-7|TRBV5-6|NA|many
CASSLQGNSYEQYF
TGTGCCAGCAGCTTACAGGGTAATTCCTACGAGCAGTACTTC
>TRBJ2-7|TRBV7-8|NA|many
CASGLRRVPNEQYF
TGTGCCAGCGGACTCCGGAGGGTTCCCAACGAGCAGTACTTC
>TRBJ1-6|TRBV6-2/TRBV6-3|NA|many
CASSRTQSGTTNSPLHF
TGTGCCAGCAGCAGAACTCAATCCGGGACGACGAATTCACCCCTCCACTTT
>TRBJ2-3|TRBV7-8|TRBD2|many
CASSLAPAGDGDTQYF
TGTGCCAGCAGCTTAGCGCCCGCGGGAGACGGGGATACGCAGTATTTT
>TRBJ1-2|TRBV6-2/TRBV6-3|NA|few
CASLGRIYGYTF
TGTGCCAGCCTGGGACGGATCTATGGCTACACCTTC
>TRBJ1-2|TRBV20-1|NA|many
CSADGGREGYTF
TGCAGTGCAGACGGGGGGCGAGAGGGCTACACCTTC
>TRBJ2-2|TRBV7-2|NA|many
CASSSRGFYTGELFF
TGTGCCAGCAGCTCGAGGGGGTTCTACACCGGGGAGCTGTTTTTT
>TRBJ2-5|TRBV5-4|NA|NA
CASSRELFPETQYF
TGTGCCAGCAGCCGGGAGCTTTTCCCCGAGACCCAGTACTTC
>TRBJ1-5|TRBV20-1|NA|many
CSARAPLGRGEDQPQHF
TGCAGTGCTAGAGCACCTCTTGGACGGGGGGAGGATCAGCCCCAGCATTTT
>TRBJ2-6|TRBV6-5|NA|NA
CASSYYYRRSGANVLTF
TGTGCCAGCAGTTACTATTACAGACGTTCTGGGGCCAACGTCCTGACTTTC